The present T cell receptor beta chain was sequenced within a study of vaccination and CD4 T cells after COVID-19. Overall study findings and caveats: Reactive clonotype counts went from median 21 after infection to about 38 after vaccination, nonsignificantly.

Sequencing of the DNA from cultured CD4+ T cells was carried out with the Oncomine TCR Beta short-read assay. Using its own MiXCR run on the PCR reads, TCRdb lists one record per CDR3 protein. The table records several thousand distinct CDR3 sequences, about 15% of them present only once. The treatment here: approximately 9-day PBMC culture with coronavirus spike peptide pools or control peptides (ViraFEST assay). This clonotype is termed medium-sized. The antigen is not known. This CDR3 has 15 residues. Trimming pared 0 bases from V and 4 bases from J, leaving 13 bases between. Germline assignment: CDR1 SGHNT and CDR2 YYREEE (reference sequence).

The gene calls are TRBV5-4 and TRBJ1-1; D is unclear. The TCR was taken from a human donor who had recovered from COVID-19. Sequenced input: CD4+ T cells from blood, cultured in vitro. The CDR3 sequence is CASSLGVSSTTEAFF. In DNA form, the CDR3 reads TGTGCCAGCAGCTTGGGGGTGTCGAGCACCACTGAAGCTTTCTTT.